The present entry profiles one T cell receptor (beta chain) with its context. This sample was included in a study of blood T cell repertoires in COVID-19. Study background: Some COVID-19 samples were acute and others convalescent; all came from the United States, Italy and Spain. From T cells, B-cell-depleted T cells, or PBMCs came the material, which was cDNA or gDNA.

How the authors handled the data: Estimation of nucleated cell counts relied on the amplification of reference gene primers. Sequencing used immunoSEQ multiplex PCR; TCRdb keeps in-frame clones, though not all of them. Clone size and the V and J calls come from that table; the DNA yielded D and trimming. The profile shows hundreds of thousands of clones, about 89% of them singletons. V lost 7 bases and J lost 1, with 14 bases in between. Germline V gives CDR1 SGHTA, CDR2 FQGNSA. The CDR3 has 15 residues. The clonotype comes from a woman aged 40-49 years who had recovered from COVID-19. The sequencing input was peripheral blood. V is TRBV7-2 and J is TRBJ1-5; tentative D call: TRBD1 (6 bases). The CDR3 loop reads CASTEGVLSNQPQHF. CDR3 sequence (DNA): TGTGCCAGCACCGAGGGGGTACTAAGCAATCAGCCCCAGCATTTT.